Shown below are 29 T cell receptor beta chains from a single sample sequenced in a study of shared clonotypes between healthy human individuals. The data were produced by immunoSEQ multiplex PCR, yet TCRdb's version contains in-frame clones alone and is incomplete. The sample yields some 1 million clones, under 80% seen once. The sequencing input was memory CD4+ T cells sorted from blood. Sample subset: CD45RA-negative fraction. Receptors originate from a young man in good health.

This rearrangement joins TRBV18 to TRBJ2-1; no reliable D call. Deletions cut 4 bases from V and 3 bases from J, with 4 bases between. The CDR3 loop spans 12 amino acids. Germline CDR1 is KGHSH and CDR2 is LQKENI. CDR3 residues: CASSLIYNEQFF. The DNA of the CDR3 is TGTGCCAGCTCACTGATCTACAATGAGCAGTTCTTC.

This chain joins TRBV10-2 and TRBJ2-5, with unresolved D. Judging by the DNA end, TRBJ2-7 fits better; the J call may be wrong. Germline CDR1 WSHSY, CDR2 SAAADI. CDR3 size: 13 residues. CDR3 coding DNA: TGCGCCAGCAGTGAGGGGCAGGCCTACGAGCAGTACTTC. Its translation is CASSEGQAYEQYF.

The chain combines TRBV9 with TRBJ2-2; D is uncertain. Germline CDR1 and CDR2: SGDLS and YYNGEE. Trimming took 4 bases from V and 2 from J, leaving 9 bases between them. This CDR3 is built from 14 residues. The CDR3 bases are TGTGCCAGCAGCACCCGGGTCAACACCGGGGAGCTGTTTTTT. This gives the protein CASSTRVNTGELFF.

This clone was counted a few times. This chain's CDR3 is CCLPGPKGNQPQHF. The CDR3 DNA follows: TGTTGTCTCCCGGGCCCCAAGGGCAATCAGCCCCAGCATTTT. The rearrangement links TRBV7-3 to TRBJ1-5; D is unclear. Germline values: CDR1 SGHTA, CDR2 FQGTGA. This CDR3 comprises 14 residues. The whole variable domain, remainder taken from reference TRBV7-3 and TRBJ1-5, is GAGVSQTPSNKVTEKGKYVELRCDPISGHTALYWYRQSLGQGPEFLIYFQGTGAADDSGLPNDRFFAVRPEGSVSTLKIQRTERGDSAVYLCCLPGPKGNQPQHFGDGTRLSIL.

The rearrangement joins TRBV5-1 to TRBJ2-2; 8 nucleotides line up with TRBD1. V dropped 0 bases and J dropped 5; count of bases not matched to a gene: 3. The CDR3 loop spans 15 amino acids. CDR1 is SGHRS and CDR2 is YFSETQ in the germline V gene. CDR3 amino acids: CASSLGRQGTGELFF. CDR3 in DNA: TGCGCCAGCAGCTTGGGGCGACAGGGGACCGGGGAGCTGTTTTTT.

This clone was picked up a small number of times. The J gene is TRBJ2-1, the V gene TRBV6-5, with 8 bases that match TRBD2. The CDR3 is 12 residues long. V gave up 8 bases and J gave up 10 bases; unmatched junction bases: 7. CDR1 is MNHEY, CDR2 SVGAGI, per germline. The CDR3 loop reads CASRKGGREQFF. DNA for the CDR3: TGTGCCAGCCGGAAAGGCGGGAGGGAGCAGTTCTTC.

This chain joins TRBV5-6 and TRBJ2-7; 10 bases align to TRBD2. J was trimmed by 3 bases and V by 4 bases; bases with no gene match: 7. The CDR3 spans 15 residues. From germline, CDR1 is SGHDT and CDR2 YYEEEE. Here the CDR3 DNA reads TGTGCCAGCAGCGAAGCGGGAGGGCCTGGCTACGAGCAGTACTTC. This sequence encodes CASSEAGGPGYEQYF.

The chain employs TRBV18 and TRBJ2-1; 7 nucleotides match TRBD1. The ends lost 2 bases at V and 4 bases at J; junction bases unmatched: 11. Germline loops: CDR1 KGHSH, CDR2 LQKENI. The CDR3 has 17 residues. The CDR3 DNA is TGTGCCAGCTCACCAAGTATATTAGGGGGCCGGTACAATGAGCAGTTCTTC. As protein: CASSPSILGGRYNEQFF.

The rearrangement links TRBV11-2 to TRBJ2-7; 10 nucleotides align to TRBD1. Germline V gene sequence: CDR1 SGHAT, CDR2 FQNNGV. V was clipped by 5 bases and J by 6 bases; unmatched bases: 19. The CDR3 loop spans 18 amino acids. The CDR3 spells CASSPIPRGQGVSVEQYF. The CDR3 region has the DNA TGTGCCAGCAGCCCCATCCCACGTGGACAGGGGGTTTCGGTCGAGCAGTACTTC.

The chain carries TRBV6-1 and TRBJ1-2; D is unclear. CDR1 is MNHNS and CDR2 is SASEGT in the germline V gene. V lost 7 bases and J lost 4, with 19 bases in between. The CDR3 runs 15 residues. The CDR3, as DNA: TGTGCCAGCACCCTTCCGGGCGGCCAGACCTATGGCTACACCTTC. Translation: CASTLPGGQTYGYTF.

The CDR3 sequence: CASSLMSSGTGFTDTQYF. CDR3 bases: TGTGCCAGCAGCTTAATGTCGTCCGGGACAGGGTTCACAGATACGCAGTATTTT. The chain carries TRBV7-2 and TRBJ2-3; 9 nucleotides align to TRBD1. Germline V CDR1 and CDR2: SGHTA, FQGNSA. The V and J ends lost 2 bases and 2 bases, in that order; junction bases with no gene match: 11. The CDR3 has 18 residues.

The CDR3 nucleotides read TGTGCCAGCCCTGCGACAGGAACAATGCAGAGCACTGAAGCTTTCTTT. Its translation: CASPATGTMQSTEAFF. This chain joins TRBV18 and TRBJ1-1; D is perhaps TRBD1 (6 bases). Germline assignment: CDR1 KGHSH and CDR2 LQKENI. Trimming pared 8 bases from V and 4 bases from J, leaving 23 bases between. The CDR3 is 16 amino acids. The whole variable domain, remainder taken from reference TRBV18 and TRBJ1-1, is NAGVMQNPRHLVRRRGQEARLRCSPMKGHSHVYWYRQLPEEGLKFMVYLQKENIIDESGMPKERFSAEFPKEGPSILRIQQVVRGDSAAYFCASPATGTMQSTEAFFGQGTRLTVV.

This clone was seen just once. This chain uses TRBV21-1 with TRBJ1-4; TRBD1 was called by the table and not checked on the DNA. TRBV21-1 is deemed a pseudogene. CDR3 length: 16 amino acids. The CDR3 is CASSKKVDRGREKLFF. Here the CDR3 DNA reads TGTGCCAGCAGCAAAAAGGTTGACAGGGGAAGAGAAAAACTGTTTTTT.

The chain is built from TRBV18 and TRBJ2-5, with D perhaps matching TRBD2 (5 bases). The CDR3 runs to 16 residues. The germline V gene has CDR1 KGHSH and CDR2 LQKENI. V lost 2 bases to trimming and J lost 3 bases, with 16 bases between them. This CDR3 reads CASSPILASNKETQYF. The CDR3 nucleotides read TGTGCCAGCTCACCAATCCTAGCATCGAATAAAGAGACCCAGTACTTC.

The rearrangement uses TRBV6-5 and TRBJ2-5, with 12 bases that match TRBD2. Trimming removed 5 bases from V and 4 bases from J; junction bases left unmatched: 5. The CDR3 contains 15 residues. Germline V gene sequence: CDR1 MNHEY, CDR2 SVGAGI. The CDR3 is CASSATSGSTETQYF. CDR3 nucleotides: TGTGCCAGCAGTGCGACTAGCGGGAGCACAGAGACCCAGTACTTC.

The chain couples TRBV30 to TRBJ2-3, with D possibly TRBD2 on 6 matching bases. This CDR3 is 13 amino acids long. In germline, CDR1 is GTSNPN, CDR2 SVGIG (reference sequence). The V and J ends lost 8 bases and 2 bases respectively, with 14 bases between them. CDR3 nucleotide sequence: TGTGCCCGGAAAGGGAGGCACACAGATACGCAGTATTTT. This encodes CARKGRHTDTQYF.

With respect to this clone: The identical CDR3 is also encoded by other nucleotide sequences in the sample. The chain combines TRBV7-2 with TRBJ2-7, with 12 bases aligning to TRBD1. V shed 0 bases, J shed 5 bases, and the junction held 2 bases outside the gene matches. This CDR3 region has 15 residues. Germline assignment: CDR1 SGHTA and CDR2 FQGNSA. CDR3 DNA sequence: TGTGCCAGCAGCTTAGCCGGGACAGGGGGCCACGAGCAGTACTTC. Protein product: CASSLAGTGGHEQYF.

In nucleotides, the CDR3 is TGTGCCAGCAGTTTCACCGCAACTTACAATGAGCAGTTCTTC. Translation gives CASSFTATYNEQFF. The gene calls are TRBV28 and TRBJ2-1; no reliable D call. V lost 3 bases to trimming and J lost 4 bases, with 10 bases between them. This CDR3 comprises 14 residues. CDR1 and CDR2 from the germline V gene are MDHEN and SYDVKM.

This sequence joins TRBV27 and TRBJ2-1; TRBD2 agrees at 9 bases. Per germline, CDR1 MNHEY and CDR2 SMNVEV (reference sequence). V shed 2 bases and J 4 bases; nucleotides not matched to a gene: 3. The CDR3 is 15 residues long. CDR3 residues: CASSLRLAGYNEQFF. CDR3 in DNA: TGTGCCAGCAGTTTACGGCTAGCGGGATACAATGAGCAGTTCTTC.

This rearrangement joins TRBV6-1 to TRBJ1-1; perhaps TRBD1 as D (5 bases). CDR1 MNHNS and CDR2 SASEGT come from the germline V gene. There are 14 residues in the CDR3. Trimming took 3 bases from V and 6 from J, leaving 14 bases between them. Here the CDR3 DNA reads TGTGCCAGCAGTGATGGAGGAGGGGCAGCTGAAGCTTTCTTT. Translated: CASSDGGGAAEAFF.

This clone was picked up many times. This sequence joins TRBV4-1 and TRBJ2-5; the D is unclear. Trimming cost V 2 bases and J 5 bases, with 6 bases left between them. This CDR3 is built from 12 residues. Germline CDR1 is MGHRA and CDR2 is YSYEKL. CDR3 nucleotides: TGCGCCAGCAGCCAATCGACCGAGACCCAGTACTTC. This codes for CASSQSTETQYF.

This clone was observed a few times. V is TRBV30 and J is TRBJ1-5; 7 bases match TRBD1. The CDR3 contains 14 residues. V lost 1 base and J lost 6; bases outside the gene matches: 6. CDR1 GTSNPN and CDR2 SVGIG come from the germline V gene (reference sequence). CDR3 DNA sequence: TGTGCCTGGAGTGGTGGAGGGGGCGGTCAGCCCCAGCATTTT. Encoded protein: CAWSGGGGGQPQHF.

This clone has only a few counts. J is TRBJ2-1 and V is TRBV6-5; D is unclear. Trimming removed 2 bases at V and 9 bases at J, with 11 bases between. Germline CDR1 and CDR2: MNHEY and SVGAGI. This CDR3 spans 13 amino acids. The chain's CDR3 is CASSYRSGTEQFF. CDR3 in DNA: TGTGCCAGCAGTTACCGGTCAGGTACTGAGCAGTTCTTC.

This rearrangement joins TRBV10-3 to TRBJ2-3, with a tentative D call TRBD1 (5 bases). The CDR3 spans 14 residues. The V end was cut by 7 bases, the J end by 0 bases, with 11 bases between. The germline CDR1 and CDR2 sequences are ENHRY and SYGVKD. Here the CDR3 reads CAIKGRESTDTQYF. In DNA, the CDR3 is TGTGCCATCAAGGGCAGGGAAAGCACAGATACGCAGTATTTT.

V usage is TRBV5-1 and J usage is TRBJ2-7, with D unclear. With 3 bases removed from V and 3 bases from J, the gap between germline ends came to 7 bases. Germline V gene data show CDR1 as SGHRS and CDR2 as YFSETQ. The CDR3 runs to 12 residues. The CDR3 reads CASSSSFYEQYF. The CDR3 nucleotides read TGCGCCAGCAGCTCCAGTTTCTACGAGCAGTACTTC. Full variable domain (remainder filled in from reference TRBV5-1 and TRBJ2-7): KAGVTQTPRYLIKTRGQQVTLSCSPISGHRSVSWYQQTPGQGLQFLFEYFSETQRNKGNFPGRFSGRQFSNSRSEMNVSTLELGDSALYLCASSSSFYEQYFGPGTRLTVT.

The J gene is TRBJ2-2, the V gene TRBV4-1; 8 positions agree with TRBD2. The CDR3 totals 18 residues. V lost 3 bases to trimming and J lost 1 base; unmatched junction nucleotides: 10. The germline CDR1 and CDR2 sequences are MGHRA and YSYEKL. CDR3 sequence reads: CASSQRPPGLENTGELFF. The DNA for the CDR3 is TGCGCCAGCAGCCAGCGGCCCCCGGGACTAGAGAACACCGGGGAGCTGTTTTTT.

As to this clone: A read error may be the cause here, since a much bigger clone is one base away. Other DNA sequences within the sample encode an identical CDR3. This chain uses TRBV2 with TRBJ1-5, with D unresolved. Trimming shortened V by 4 bases and J by 0 bases, and 4 bases separated the two germline ends. This CDR3 is 13 amino acids long. Germline V gene sequence: CDR1 SNHLY, CDR2 FYNNEI. The CDR3 region has the DNA TGTGCCAGCAGTGGGGATAGCAATCAGCCCCAGCATTTT. Encoded protein: CASSGDSNQPQHF.

The V call is TRBV30, the J call TRBJ1-2; D remains ambiguous. The V and J ends lost 2 bases and 7 bases respectively, with 14 bases between them. Germline CDR1 reads GTSNPN; CDR2 reads SVGIG (reference sequence). The length of the CDR3 is 13 residues. CDR3 loop: CAWSRLREGGYTF. CDR3 bases: TGTGCCTGGAGTCGCCTTAGGGAGGGTGGCTACACCTTC.

This chain uses TRBV27 with TRBJ2-5; D gene unclear. The CDR3 is 14 amino acids. Looked up from germline, CDR1 is MNHEY and CDR2 is SMNVEV (reference sequence). Trimming removed 4 bases from V and 4 bases from J, with 13 bases in between. The CDR3 coding sequence is TGTGCCAGCAGTTCCATAGGGCCCCGAGAGACCCAGTACTTC. It codes for CASSSIGPRETQYF.